This T cell receptor beta chain was identified in a study of blood T cells in healthy people across ages. Notes on the study in general: Naive T cell percentage strongly correlated with TCR beta diversity.

Losses at the gene ends were 3 bases for V and 2 bases for J; bases not matched to a gene: 4. Germline V gene data show CDR1 as DFQATT and CDR2 as SNEGSKA (reference sequence). The CDR3 extends over 14 amino acids. This clonotype was found a few times. What it recognizes is unknown. PCR was performed a second time for about 7 to 12 cycles using a sample-barcoded 5' primer and a J-beta primer mix. TCRdb recomputed calls from the 5' RACE reads with MiXCR, one row per CDR3 protein. This repertoire shows under 800,000 distinct CDR3 sequences, around a fifth found once; its top ten account for 3% to 4%. The donors, healthy Caucasians from Russia, were aged about 6 to 100. Per-sample yields of isolated PBMCs were at least 6.5 million.

The chain couples TRBV20-1 to TRBJ1-2; 9 positions agree with TRBD1. This clonotype originated in an older man in good health. Sequencing was done on a sample of blood. This CDR3 reads CSASAGQGNYGYTF. The DNA of the CDR3 is TGCAGTGCTAGTGCCGGACAGGGGAACTATGGCTACACCTTC.